This TCR beta chain was identified in a study of T cell repertoires in cytomegalovirus infection. The CDR3 loop spans 14 amino acids. The germline gives CDR1 SEHNR, CDR2 FQNEAQ (reference sequence). V was pared by 7 bases and J by 3 bases, with 8 bases of the junction left unmatched. Comments on this clonotype: The antigen remains undetermined.

General study findings and limits: CMV-specific HLA-C-restricted TCR beta clonotypes dominated the ex vivo response. Summed public TCR beta family frequency identified CMV carriers bearing the relevant HLA.

Each CDR3 protein is one row after TCRdb ran MiXCR on the reads. The sample includes about 740,000 distinct CDR3 sequences, 35% seen only once; the top ten take roughly 2.9%. This sequence joins TRBV7-9 and TRBJ2-7; 8 bases fit TRBD1. The sample consisted of PBMCs. The source is a human donor in good health (CMV status not recorded). Some clones in this sample may be carry-over from other donors' samples. Here the CDR3 reads CASIPDRGRYEQYF. In DNA form, the CDR3 reads TGTGCCAGCATCCCCGACAGGGGACGCTACGAGCAGTACTTC.